Presented here are 27 T cell receptor beta chains from one specimen sequenced in a study of cytomegalovirus exposure and HLA in healthy donors. 13 Jbeta primers and 60 Vbeta primers were used for the PCR. Sequencing used immunoSEQ multiplex PCR; TCRdb keeps in-frame clones, though not all of them. The table has 150,000 to 200,000 clones, around four fifths seen once. Sequencing was performed on PBMCs. The receptors here all came from a man in his fifties in good health and CMV-seropositive.

The chain has TRBV28 and TRBJ1-5, with D hard to call. V lost 5 bases and J 6 bases, leaving 11 bases between the germline ends. The germline CDR1 and CDR2 sequences are MDHEN and SYDVKM. The CDR3 length is 13 residues. CDR3 in DNA: TGTGCCAGCAGTGGCCCGCACCTTCAGCCCCAGCATTTT. It specifies CASSGPHLQPQHF. The full variable domain, with the rest looked up from reference TRBV28 and TRBJ1-5, is DVKVTQSSRYLVKRTGEKVFLECVQDMDHENMFWYRQDPGLGLRLIYFSYDVKMKEKGDIPEGYSVSREKKERFSLILESASTNQTSMYLCASSGPHLQPQHFGDGTRLSIL.

The V call is TRBV4-3, the J call TRBJ2-7, with 9 bases that match TRBD1. With 4 bases clipped from V and 4 bases from J, the junction kept 11 bases outside the gene matches. This CDR3 comprises 16 residues. Per the germline V gene, CDR1 is LGHNA and CDR2 is YSLEER. This CDR3 is CASSLLGGQGQYEQYF. The CDR3, as DNA: TGCGCCAGCAGCCTCCTGGGAGGACAGGGGCAGTACGAGCAGTACTTC.

The V call is TRBV10-3, the J call TRBJ2-7; TRBD2 might be the D (7 bases). V was pared by 5 bases and J by 6 bases, with 17 bases between. Looked up from germline, CDR1 is ENHRY and CDR2 is SYGVKD. The CDR3 covers 14 residues. CDR3 residues: CAISTREGHGEQYF. The CDR3 bases are TGTGCCATCAGTACCAGGGAGGGACACGGCGAGCAGTACTTC.

This clone was seen a few times. V is TRBV28 and J is TRBJ1-5, with 11 positions matching TRBD1. Per germline, CDR1 MDHEN and CDR2 SYDVKM. The CDR3 totals 17 residues. Trimming cost V 6 bases and J 7 bases; bases outside gene matches: 14. CDR3 DNA sequence: TGTGCCAGCAGACGATTAGATTGGACAGGGGGCAGGCAGCCCCAGCATTTT. Its protein product is CASRRLDWTGGRQPQHF.

The chain recombines TRBV6-5 with TRBJ1-6; D gene uncertain. Trimming cost V 0 bases and J 8 bases, with 11 bases left between them. The CDR3 is 15 residues long. Germline loops: CDR1 MNHEY, CDR2 SVGAGI. Here the CDR3 DNA reads TGTGCCAGCAGTTACTCGATCGCAGGCTATTCACCCCTCCACTTT. Its protein is CASSYSIAGYSPLHF.

This clone was recorded once. V gene TRBV28 combines with J gene TRBJ1-1; 7 bases are shared with TRBD1. V trimming: 11 bases; J trimming: 3 bases; junction bases outside the gene matches: 3. CDR1 and CDR2 from the germline V gene are MDHEN and SYDVKM. This CDR3 region has 11 residues. The CDR3 nucleotides are TGTGCCGCAACAGGGGACACTGAAGCTTTCTTT. Translating it yields CAATGDTEAFF.

V is TRBV7-3 and J is TRBJ2-2; a weak D match, TRBD1 (5 bases). V lost 3 bases and J lost 1, with 9 bases in between. The germline CDR1 and CDR2 sequences are SGHTA and FQGTGA. This CDR3 is 15 amino acids long. The chain's CDR3 is CASSFGHRNTGELFF. CDR3 DNA sequence: TGTGCCAGCAGCTTTGGACACAGGAACACCGGGGAGCTGTTTTTT.

The chain carries TRBV4-3 and TRBJ1-2; D possibly corresponds to TRBD1 (6 bases). The germline CDR1 and CDR2 sequences are LGHNA and YSLEER. CDR3 size: 13 residues. The germline V and J ends were trimmed by 5 bases and 2 bases, with 9 bases remaining between them. CDR3 in amino acids: CASSFQGNYGYTF. DNA for the CDR3: TGCGCCAGCAGCTTCCAGGGGAACTATGGCTACACCTTC.

The CDR3 DNA reads TGTGCCAGCAGCCCGACGGGGGGGCCGTCCTACAATGAGCAGTTCTTC. The encoded protein is CASSPTGGPSYNEQFF. The chain recombines TRBV4-2 with TRBJ2-1; 8 positions agree with TRBD2. The V and J ends lost 4 bases and 1 base, in that order; junction bases with no gene match: 6. The CDR3 extends over 16 amino acids. CDR1 is LGHNA, CDR2 YNFKEQ, per germline.

This clone has just one count. V usage is TRBV5-6 and J usage is TRBJ2-3, with 7 positions matching TRBD1. This CDR3 has 14 residues. The germline V gene has CDR1 SGHDT and CDR2 YYEEEE. V gave up 4 bases and J gave up 1 base; unmatched junction bases: 3. CDR3 amino acids: CASSRGQGTDTQYF. CDR3 bases: TGTGCCAGCAGCAGAGGACAGGGCACAGATACGCAGTATTTT. The variable domain in full, completed from reference TRBV5-6 and TRBJ2-3, reads DAGVTQSPTHLIKTRGQQVTLRCSPKSGHDTVSWYQQALGQGPQFIFQYYEEEERQRGNFPDRFSGHQFPNYSSELNVNALLLGDSALYLCASSRGQGTDTQYFGPGTRLTVL.

The chain couples TRBV4-2 to TRBJ1-2; D might be TRBD1 (6 bases). Trimming took 1 base from V and 11 from J, leaving 20 bases between them. The CDR3 has 15 residues. The germline V gene encodes CDR1 LGHNA and CDR2 YNFKEQ. The CDR3 loop reads CASSQVLSGHPSYTF. The CDR3 DNA sequence: TGTGCCAGCAGCCAAGTGCTCTCGGGACACCCGAGTTACACCTTC.

The chain recombines TRBV10-3 with TRBJ1-6, with TRBD1 matching over 7 bases. With V trimmed by 8 bases and J by 10 bases, 8 bases remained unmatched. Germline CDR1 and CDR2: ENHRY and SYGVKD. The CDR3 has 13 residues. The CDR3 region has the DNA TGTGCCATCCATCGGGACAGCCAATCACCCCTCCACTTT. This codes for CAIHRDSQSPLHF.

This clone turned up a few times. The chain employs TRBV7-2 and TRBJ1-1, with D perhaps TRBD1 (5 bases). Trimming stripped 5 bases from V and 1 base from J, with 8 bases between. The germline V gene encodes CDR1 SGHTA and CDR2 FQGNSA. The CDR3 extends over 13 amino acids. The CDR3 coding sequence is TGTGCCAGCAGCCTCGACAGGAACACTGAAGCTTTCTTT. It translates to CASSLDRNTEAFF. Filled out from reference TRBV7-2 and TRBJ1-1, the complete variable domain reads GAGVSQSPSNKVTEKGKDVELRCDPISGHTALYWYRQSLGQGLEFLIYFQGNSAPDKSGLPSDRFSAERTGGSVSTLTIQRTQQEDSAVYLCASSLDRNTEAFFGQGTRLTVV.

V gene TRBV7-9 combines with J gene TRBJ1-5; perhaps TRBD1 as D (5 bases). With 2 bases removed from V and 12 bases from J, the gap between germline ends came to 17 bases. The CDR3 runs to 14 residues. Germline loops: CDR1 SEHNR, CDR2 FQNEAQ (reference sequence). CDR3 bases: TGTGCCAGCAGCTTATCGCAGGGCGGAGGGGTCCAGCATTTT. It yields the protein CASSLSQGGGVQHF.

The J gene is TRBJ1-6, the V gene TRBV27; TRBD1 agrees at 7 bases. The CDR3 runs 17 residues. V dropped 2 bases and J dropped 8; count of bases not matched to a gene: 12. In germline, CDR1 is MNHEY, CDR2 SMNVEV (reference sequence). The DNA of the CDR3 is TGTGCCAGCAGTTTACCTGGGACAGCTAGGTGGGATTCACCCCTCCACTTT. Protein sequence: CASSLPGTARWDSPLHF.

The chain combines TRBV7-2 with TRBJ2-3; TRBD2 might be the D (5 bases). The V gene's germline CDR1 is SGHTA and CDR2 FQGNSA. The CDR3 runs 15 residues. V was shortened by 4 bases and J by 3 bases, with 14 bases between the two germline ends. The CDR3 nucleotides are TGTGCCAGCAGCTGGACTCGCGCGGCGACAGATACGCAGTATTTT. This encodes CASSWTRAATDTQYF.

The chain joins TRBV4-3 to TRBJ2-7; D is ambiguous. Trimming stripped 0 bases from V and 3 bases from J, with 9 bases between. Germline CDR1 and CDR2: LGHNA and YSLEER. The CDR3 has 14 residues. The CDR3 DNA reads as TGCGCCAGCAGCCAAGACTACGACTTCTACGAGCAGTACTTC. Translating gives CASSQDYDFYEQYF.

J is TRBJ2-1 and V is TRBV29-1; 14 positions match TRBD2. Per the germline V gene, CDR1 is SQVTM and CDR2 is ANQGSEA. Trimming removed 7 bases from V and 10 bases from J; junction bases left unmatched: 9. This CDR3 has 14 residues. CDR3 in amino acids: CSAATSGGVGEQFF. For the CDR3, the DNA is TGCAGCGCCGCGACTAGCGGGGGGGTAGGGGAGCAGTTCTTC.

This clone was seen once. The J gene is TRBJ2-3, the V gene TRBV30, with 10 bases that match TRBD1. CDR3 length: 15 residues. Germline lookup yields CDR1 GTSNPN and CDR2 SVGIG (reference sequence). Germline trimming cut 1 base from V and 4 bases from J; bases unmatched to any gene: 5. The CDR3 is CAWSGHGTGADTQYF. The CDR3 DNA sequence: TGTGCCTGGAGTGGACACGGGACAGGGGCAGATACGCAGTATTTT. The variable domain in full, with the rest retrieved from reference TRBV30 and TRBJ2-3, is SQTIHQWPATLVQPVGSPLSLECTVEGTSNPNLYWYRQAAGRGLQLLFYSVGIGQISSEVPQNLSASRPQDRQFILSSKKLLLSDSGFYLCAWSGHGTGADTQYFGPGTRLTVL.

The V and J genes are TRBV2 and TRBJ2-5, with D perhaps matching TRBD1 or TRBD2 (5 bases each). The J call may be mistaken, given a closer DNA end match to TRBJ2-7. Per germline, CDR1 SNHLY and CDR2 FYNNEI. This CDR3 has 15 amino acids. The CDR3 is CASRVGYNQGHEQYF. CDR3 nucleotides: TGTGCCAGCAGGGTCGGATACAACCAGGGACACGAGCAGTACTTC.

The V call is TRBV5-4, the J call TRBJ2-3; 7 bases align to TRBD1. CDR1 is SGHNT, CDR2 YYREEE, per germline (reference sequence). The trim removed 4 bases at V and 6 bases at J, leaving 14 bases unmatched. This CDR3 is built from 16 residues. In DNA, the CDR3 is TGTGCCAGCAGCCCACAAGGACAGGTCGGTAGGGATACGCAGTATTTT. As protein: CASSPQGQVGRDTQYF.

The rearrangement uses TRBV18 and TRBJ2-7; 9 nucleotides agree with TRBD1. Germline loops: CDR1 KGHSH, CDR2 LQKENI. CDR3 length: 15 residues. V trimming: 3 bases; J trimming: 5 bases; junction bases outside the gene matches: 8. The chain's CDR3 is CASSPMTGGSNEQYF. The DNA for the CDR3 is TGTGCCAGCTCACCCATGACAGGGGGGTCCAACGAGCAGTACTTC.

The chain has TRBV18 and TRBJ2-7; D call uncertain. The germline CDR1 and CDR2 sequences are KGHSH and LQKENI. V dropped 0 bases and J dropped 5 bases, with 11 bases sitting between them. This CDR3 has 14 amino acids. Written as DNA, the CDR3 is TGTGCCAGCTCACCACCTACAGTCATCAACGAGCAGTACTTC. Residues: CASSPPTVINEQYF.

This chain uses TRBV5-4 with TRBJ1-3, with TRBD1 matching over 7 bases. Germline V gene data show CDR1 as SGHNT and CDR2 as YYREEE (reference sequence). The CDR3 is 14 residues long. Trimming cost V 4 bases and J 2 bases; bases outside gene matches: 3. The DNA for the CDR3 is TGTGCCAGCAGCCTGACAGGGACTGGAAACACCATATATTTT. It yields the protein CASSLTGTGNTIYF.

The rearrangement joins TRBV19 to TRBJ1-2, with a possible D match to TRBD1 (5 bases). Looked up from germline, CDR1 is LNHDA and CDR2 is SQIVND (reference sequence). The length of the CDR3 is 12 residues. V lost 2 bases and J 5 bases, leaving 6 bases between the germline ends. The CDR3 reads CASSITGYGYTF. For the CDR3, the DNA is TGTGCCAGTAGTATAACAGGTTATGGCTACACCTTC. The full variable domain, with the rest looked up from reference TRBV19 and TRBJ1-2, is DGGITQSPKYLFRKEGQNVTLSCEQNLNHDAMYWYRQDPGQGLRLIYYSQIVNDFQKGDIAEGYSVSREKKESFPLTVTSAQKNPTAFYLCASSITGYGYTFGSGTRLTVV.

The chain uses TRBV29-1 and TRBJ2-5; 11 bases agree with TRBD2. Trimming removed 2 bases from V and 2 bases from J; junction bases left unmatched: 4. The germline V gene encodes CDR1 SQVTM and CDR2 ANQGSEA. CDR3 length: 15 residues. CDR3 bases: TGCAGCGTTGAAAGAACTAGCGGGAGACAAGAGACCCAGTACTTC. Translating gives CSVERTSGRQETQYF.

The CDR3 reads CASSQDYGTGVGNTIYF. As DNA, the CDR3 is TGCGCCAGCAGCCAAGATTACGGGACAGGGGTTGGAAACACCATATATTTT. The chain combines TRBV4-3 with TRBJ1-3; 10 nucleotides agree with TRBD1. Germline CDR1 and CDR2: LGHNA and YSLEER. The CDR3 is 17 residues long. The trim removed 0 bases at V and 3 bases at J, leaving 5 bases unmatched.